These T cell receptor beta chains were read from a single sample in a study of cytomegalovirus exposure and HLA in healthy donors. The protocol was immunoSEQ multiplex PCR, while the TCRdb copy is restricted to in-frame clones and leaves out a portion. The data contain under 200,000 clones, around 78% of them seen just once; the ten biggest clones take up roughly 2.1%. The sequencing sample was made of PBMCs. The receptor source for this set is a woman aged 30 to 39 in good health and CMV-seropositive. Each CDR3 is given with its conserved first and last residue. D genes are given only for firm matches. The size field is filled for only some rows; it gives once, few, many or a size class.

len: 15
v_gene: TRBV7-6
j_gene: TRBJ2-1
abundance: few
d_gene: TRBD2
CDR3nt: TGTGCCAGCAGCTTACCAGCGGGACTCTACAATGAGCAGTTCTTC
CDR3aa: CASSLPAGLYNEQFF

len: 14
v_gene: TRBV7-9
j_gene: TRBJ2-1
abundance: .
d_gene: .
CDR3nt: TGTGCCAGCAGCCTCACCGGGACAACCAATGAGCAGTTCTTC
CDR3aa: CASSLTGTTNEQFF

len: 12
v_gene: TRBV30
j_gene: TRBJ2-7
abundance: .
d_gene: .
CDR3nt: TGTGCCTGGGCCCAGGGTGCCTACGAGCAGTACTTC
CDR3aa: CAWAQGAYEQYF

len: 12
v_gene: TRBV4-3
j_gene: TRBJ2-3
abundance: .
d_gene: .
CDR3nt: TGCGCCAGCAGCCAAGCGACAGATACGCAGTATTTT
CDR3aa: CASSQATDTQYF

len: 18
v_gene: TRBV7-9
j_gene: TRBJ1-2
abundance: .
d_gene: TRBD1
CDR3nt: TGTGCCAGCACCGATTCCCGGACAGGGGGTCGATCTAACTATGGCTACACCTTC
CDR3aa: CASTDSRTGGRSNYGYTF

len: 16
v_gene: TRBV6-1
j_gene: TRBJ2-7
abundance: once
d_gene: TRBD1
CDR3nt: TGTGCCAGCAGTGAACGTGGGACAGGGGGCCCCTACGAGCAGTACTTC
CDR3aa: CASSERGTGGPYEQYF

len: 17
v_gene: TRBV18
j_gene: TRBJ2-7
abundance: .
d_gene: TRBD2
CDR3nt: TGTGCCAGCTCACTGACTAGCGGGGGAACTAAGGGCTACGAGCAGTACTTC
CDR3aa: CASSLTSGGTKGYEQYF

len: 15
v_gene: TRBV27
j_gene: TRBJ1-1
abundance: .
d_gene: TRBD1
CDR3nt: TGTGCCAGCAGTCCCCGACAGGGGATGAACACTGAAGCTTTCTTT
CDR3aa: CASSPRQGMNTEAFF

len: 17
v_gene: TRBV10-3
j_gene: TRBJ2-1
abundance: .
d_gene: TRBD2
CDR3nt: TGTGCCATCAGTGAGAGGACTAGCGGGAGGGCCTTCAATGAGCAGTTCTTC
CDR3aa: CAISERTSGRAFNEQFF

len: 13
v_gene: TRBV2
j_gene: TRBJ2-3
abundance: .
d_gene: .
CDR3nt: TGTGCCAGCAGTGAAGCGCGGGCAGATACGCAGTATTTT
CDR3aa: CASSEARADTQYF

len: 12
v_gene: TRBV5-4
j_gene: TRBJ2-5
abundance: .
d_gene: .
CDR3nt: TGTGCCAGCAGCCGACCGGAGGGGACCCAGTACTTC
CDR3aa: CASSRPEGTQYF

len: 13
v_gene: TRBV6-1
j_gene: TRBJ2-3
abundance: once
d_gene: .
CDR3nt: TGTGCCAGCAGTGACGTTAGCACAGATACGCAGTATTTT
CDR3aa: CASSDVSTDTQYF

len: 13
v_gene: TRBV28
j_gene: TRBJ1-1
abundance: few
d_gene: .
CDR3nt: TGTGCCAGCAGTCTCCGGCAGGGGATTGAAGCTTTCTTT
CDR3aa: CASSLRQGIEAFF

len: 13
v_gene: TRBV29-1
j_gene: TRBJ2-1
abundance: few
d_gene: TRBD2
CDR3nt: TGCAGCGTTGACCAACTAGCGGGAGGTGAGCAGTTCTTC
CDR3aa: CSVDQLAGGEQFF

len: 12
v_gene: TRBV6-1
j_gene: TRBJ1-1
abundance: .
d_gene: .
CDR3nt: TGTGCCACCGGACGGGGGAACACTGAAGCTTTCTTT
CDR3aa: CATGRGNTEAFF

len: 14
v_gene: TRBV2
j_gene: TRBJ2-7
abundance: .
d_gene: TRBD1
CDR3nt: TGTGCCAGCAGTGAAGCGGGACAGGGGTACGAGCAGTACTTC
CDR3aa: CASSEAGQGYEQYF

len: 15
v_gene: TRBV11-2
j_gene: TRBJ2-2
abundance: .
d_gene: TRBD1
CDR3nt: TGTGCCAGCAGCTCAGGGGGATCCTACACCGGGGAGCTGTTTTTT
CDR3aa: CASSSGGSYTGELFF

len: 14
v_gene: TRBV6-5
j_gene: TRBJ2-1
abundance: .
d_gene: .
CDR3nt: TGTGCCAGCAGCCCTCCGGGGGCCTACAATGAGCAGTTCTTC
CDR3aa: CASSPPGAYNEQFF

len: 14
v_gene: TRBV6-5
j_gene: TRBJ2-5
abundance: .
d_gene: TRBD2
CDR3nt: TGTGCCAGCAGGCAATCGGGACTAGCAGAGACCCAGTACTTC
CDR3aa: CASRQSGLAETQYF

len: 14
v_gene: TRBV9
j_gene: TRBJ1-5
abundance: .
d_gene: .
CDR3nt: TGTGCCAGCAGCGTAGGCGGGGTCAATCAGCCCCAGCATTTT
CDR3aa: CASSVGGVNQPQHF

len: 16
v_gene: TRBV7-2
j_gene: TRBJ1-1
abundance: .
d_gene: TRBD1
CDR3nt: TGTGCCAGCAGCCCGACCACAGGGGCATTGAACACTGAAGCTTTCTTT
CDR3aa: CASSPTTGALNTEAFF